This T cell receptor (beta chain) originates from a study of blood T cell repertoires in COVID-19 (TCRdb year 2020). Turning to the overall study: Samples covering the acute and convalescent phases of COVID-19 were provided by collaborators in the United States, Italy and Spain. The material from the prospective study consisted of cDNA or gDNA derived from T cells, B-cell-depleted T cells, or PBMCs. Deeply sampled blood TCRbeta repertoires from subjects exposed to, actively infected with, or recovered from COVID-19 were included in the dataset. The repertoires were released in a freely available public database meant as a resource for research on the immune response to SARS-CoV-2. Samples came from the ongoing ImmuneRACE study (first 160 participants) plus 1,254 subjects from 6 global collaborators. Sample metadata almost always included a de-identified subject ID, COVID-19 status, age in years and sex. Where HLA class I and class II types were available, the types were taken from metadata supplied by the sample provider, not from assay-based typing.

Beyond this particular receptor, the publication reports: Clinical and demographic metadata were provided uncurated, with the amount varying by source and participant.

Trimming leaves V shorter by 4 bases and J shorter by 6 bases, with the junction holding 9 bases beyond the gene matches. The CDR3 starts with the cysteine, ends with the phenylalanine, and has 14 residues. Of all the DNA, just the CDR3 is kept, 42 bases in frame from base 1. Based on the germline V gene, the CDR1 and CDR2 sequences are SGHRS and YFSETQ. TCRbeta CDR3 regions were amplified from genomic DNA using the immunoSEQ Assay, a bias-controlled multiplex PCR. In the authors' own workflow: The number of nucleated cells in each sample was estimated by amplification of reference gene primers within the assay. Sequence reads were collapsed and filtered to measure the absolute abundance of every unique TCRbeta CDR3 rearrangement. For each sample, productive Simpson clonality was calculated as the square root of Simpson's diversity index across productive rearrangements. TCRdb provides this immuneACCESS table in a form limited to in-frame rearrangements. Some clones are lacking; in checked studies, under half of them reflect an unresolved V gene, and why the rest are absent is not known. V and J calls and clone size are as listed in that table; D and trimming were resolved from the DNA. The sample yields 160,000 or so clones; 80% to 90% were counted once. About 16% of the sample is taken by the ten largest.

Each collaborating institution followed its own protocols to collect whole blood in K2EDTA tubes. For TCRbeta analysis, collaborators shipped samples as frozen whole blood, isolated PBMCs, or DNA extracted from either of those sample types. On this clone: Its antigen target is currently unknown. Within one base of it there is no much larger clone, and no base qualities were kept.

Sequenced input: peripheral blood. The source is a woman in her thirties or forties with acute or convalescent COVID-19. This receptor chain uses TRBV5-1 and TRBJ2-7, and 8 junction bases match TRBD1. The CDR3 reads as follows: CASSPRDRNSEQYF. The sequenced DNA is TGCGCCAGCAGCCCTCGGGACAGGAATTCCGAGCAGTACTTC.